This T cell receptor beta chain emerged from a study of T-cell memory formation after mild COVID-19. Notes on the study in general: Some clones that responded were present in memory (sampled pre-infection), which suggests cross-reactive memory joined. Confirmation was lacking for SARS-CoV-2 specificity of second-wave clones that peaked on day 37.

Barcoded TCR alpha and TCR beta cDNA libraries with UMIs came from 5'RACE using constant-segment primers. Using its own MiXCR run on the 5' RACE reads, TCRdb lists one record per CDR3 protein. In the table there are some 210,000 distinct CDR3 sequences, 27% of which are singletons. There are 14 residues in the CDR3. V lost 5 bases, J lost 10 bases, and 18 bases lay in between. This clonotype has a handful of counts. As yet, its antigen is unknown. The sequence was obtained from an adult woman who had mild COVID-19 (a few samples of this study predate the infection). Cell type and time point are not known. The sequencing sample was made of PBMCs or a T cell subset sorted from them (not recorded which). V and J are TRBV12-3 or TRBV12-4 and TRBJ2-1; D assignment may be TRBD1 or TRBD2 (5 bases each). CDR3 protein: CASSVPGPRAEQFF. The CDR3 nucleotides read TGTGCCAGCAGTGTACCGGGACCCCGCGCGGAGCAGTTCTTC.